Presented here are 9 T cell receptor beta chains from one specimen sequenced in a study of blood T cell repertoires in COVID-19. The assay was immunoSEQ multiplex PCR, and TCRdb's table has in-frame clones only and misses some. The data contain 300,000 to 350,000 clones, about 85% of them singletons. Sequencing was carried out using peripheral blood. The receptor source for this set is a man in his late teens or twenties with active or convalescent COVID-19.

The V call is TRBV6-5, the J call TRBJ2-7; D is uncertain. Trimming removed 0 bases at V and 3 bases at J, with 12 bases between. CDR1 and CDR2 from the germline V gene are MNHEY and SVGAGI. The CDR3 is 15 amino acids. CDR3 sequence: CASSYSSLPFYEQYF. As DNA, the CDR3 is TGTGCCAGCAGTTACTCTAGCCTACCCTTCTACGAGCAGTACTTC.

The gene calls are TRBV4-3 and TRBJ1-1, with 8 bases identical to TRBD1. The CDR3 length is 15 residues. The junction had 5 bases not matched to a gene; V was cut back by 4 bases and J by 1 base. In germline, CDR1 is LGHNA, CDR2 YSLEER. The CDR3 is CASSRRQGKNTEAFF. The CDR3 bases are TGCGCCAGCAGCCGGAGACAGGGGAAGAACACTGAAGCTTTCTTT.

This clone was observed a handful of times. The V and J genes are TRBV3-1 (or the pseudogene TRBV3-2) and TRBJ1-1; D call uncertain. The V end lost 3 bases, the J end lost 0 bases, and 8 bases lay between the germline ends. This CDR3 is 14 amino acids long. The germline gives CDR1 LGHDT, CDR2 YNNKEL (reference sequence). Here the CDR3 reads CASSQTLMNTEAFF. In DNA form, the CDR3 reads TGTGCCAGCAGCCAGACTCTAATGAACACTGAAGCTTTCTTT.

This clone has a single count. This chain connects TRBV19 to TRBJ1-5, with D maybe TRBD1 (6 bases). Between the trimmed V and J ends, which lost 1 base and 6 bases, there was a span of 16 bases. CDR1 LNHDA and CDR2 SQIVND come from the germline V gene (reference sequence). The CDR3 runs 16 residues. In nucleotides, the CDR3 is TGTGCCAGTAGTATAGGTCGGGCAGGGGTGTTTCAGCCCCAGCATTTT. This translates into CASSIGRAGVFQPQHF.

In DNA, the CDR3 is TGTGCCAGCCGACGGGACAGACGCCTGAACACTGAAGCTTTCTTT. Protein product: CASRRDRRLNTEAFF. The chain joins TRBV19 to TRBJ1-1, with 7 bases identical to TRBD1. Germline V gene sequence: CDR1 LNHDA, CDR2 SQIVND (reference sequence). V lost 9 bases and J lost 0; bases outside the gene matches: 10. This CDR3 comprises 15 residues.

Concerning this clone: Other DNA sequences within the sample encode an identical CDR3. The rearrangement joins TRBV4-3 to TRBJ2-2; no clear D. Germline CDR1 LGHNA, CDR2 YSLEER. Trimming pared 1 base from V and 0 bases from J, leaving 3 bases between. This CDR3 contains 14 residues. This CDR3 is CASSQAANTGELFF. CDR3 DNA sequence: TGCGCCAGCAGCCAAGCCGCGAACACCGGGGAGCTGTTTTTT.

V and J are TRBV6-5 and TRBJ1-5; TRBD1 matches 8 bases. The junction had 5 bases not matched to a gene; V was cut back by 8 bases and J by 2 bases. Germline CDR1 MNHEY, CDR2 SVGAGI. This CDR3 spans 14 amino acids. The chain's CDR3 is CASRGGQGNQPQHF. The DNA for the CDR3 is TGTGCCAGCCGAGGGGGACAGGGCAATCAGCCCCAGCATTTT.

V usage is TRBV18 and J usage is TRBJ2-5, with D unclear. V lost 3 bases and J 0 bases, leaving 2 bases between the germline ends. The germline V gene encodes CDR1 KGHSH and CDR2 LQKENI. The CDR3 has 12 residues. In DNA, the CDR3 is TGTGCCAGCTCACCTAACCAAGAGACCCAGTACTTC. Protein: CASSPNQETQYF.

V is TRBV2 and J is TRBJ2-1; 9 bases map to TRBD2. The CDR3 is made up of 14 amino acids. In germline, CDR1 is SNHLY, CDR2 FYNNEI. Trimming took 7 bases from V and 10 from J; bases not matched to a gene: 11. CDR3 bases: TGTGCCAGCACCCCAGGGACTAGCCTCCGGGAGCAGTTCTTC. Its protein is CASTPGTSLREQFF.